This is a list of T cell receptor beta chains from one sample in a study of CD8 T cells in Susac syndrome. From the immunoSEQ multiplex PCR reads, TCRdb called clonotypes with MiXCR, one entry per CDR3 protein. The table includes hundreds of thousands of distinct CDR3 sequences, 80% to 90% detected once. Sequencing input: CD8+ T cells from PBMCs. The source of these receptors is a human donor with multiple sclerosis. Each CDR3 is given without its conserved first and last residue. Each record gives: J gene, clone size, V gene, CDR3 length, CDR3 protein. Part of the rows lack a size; the others show once, few, many or a class for expanded clones.

J: TRBJ2-7
size: .
V: TRBV27
length: 11
CDR3: ASSLTRSYEQY

J: TRBJ2-7
size: .
V: TRBV12-3/TRBV12-4
length: 9
CDR3: ASGTNNEQY

J: TRBJ1-4
size: .
V: TRBV11-2
length: 13
CDR3: ASSTNGGAGEKLF

J: TRBJ2-7
size: .
V: TRBV30
length: 13
CDR3: AWEGLAGANYEQY

J: TRBJ1-2
size: .
V: TRBV27
length: 11
CDR3: ASSLSGGGGYT

J: TRBJ1-4
size: .
V: TRBV11-2
length: 11
CDR3: ASSLGGSEKLF

J: TRBJ1-1
size: .
V: TRBV21-1
length: 10
CDR3: AATAGGTEAF

J: TRBJ2-1
size: once
V: TRBV27
length: 10
CDR3: ASIGSYNEQF

J: TRBJ2-1
size: .
V: TRBV30
length: 13
CDR3: AWRGLAGGYNEQF

J: TRBJ2-1
size: once
V: TRBV28
length: 12
CDR3: ASSMRPSYNEQF

J: TRBJ2-5
size: .
V: TRBV21-1
length: 13
CDR3: ASSVTTGKQETQY

J: TRBJ2-1
size: .
V: TRBV27
length: 15
CDR3: ASRPRGGGKSYNEQF

J: TRBJ2-1
size: once
V: TRBV24-1
length: 10
CDR3: ATSDLRNEQF

J: TRBJ2-7
size: .
V: TRBV7-2
length: 14
CDR3: ASSKRLAGDVHEQY

J: TRBJ2-2
size: .
V: TRBV12-5
length: 9
CDR3: ASGSYGELF

J: TRBJ2-5
size: once
V: TRBV7-9
length: 13
CDR3: ASSYTGGLKETQY

J: TRBJ2-3
size: .
V: TRBV7-9
length: 10
CDR3: ASREHTDTQY

J: TRBJ2-1
size: .
V: TRBV11-2
length: 15
CDR3: ASSLVIAGVILYEQF

J: TRBJ2-4
size: .
V: TRBV28
length: 13
CDR3: ASSRRLGAKNIQY

J: TRBJ1-4
size: once
V: TRBV5-5
length: 13
CDR3: ASSLERSRNEKLF

J: TRBJ2-2
size: .
V: TRBV6-1
length: 13
CDR3: ASTEGHSSTGELF

J: TRBJ2-7
size: .
V: TRBV27
length: 12
CDR3: ASSSPASKDEQY

J: TRBJ2-5
size: .
V: TRBV2
length: 9
CDR3: ANNMRGTQY

J: TRBJ2-7
size: few
V: TRBV28
length: 12
CDR3: ASSLTSGSYEQY

J: TRBJ2-7
size: .
V: TRBV14
length: 13
CDR3: ASSQGTTAPYEQY

J: TRBJ1-5
size: .
V: TRBV7-6
length: 15
CDR3: ASSLAAGVDSNQPQH

J: TRBJ2-3
size: .
V: TRBV27
length: 13
CDR3: ASSPVKAGTDTQY

J: TRBJ2-3
size: .
V: TRBV5-6
length: 14
CDR3: ASSSRLAEEGDTQY

J: TRBJ2-7
size: few
V: TRBV12-3/TRBV12-4
length: 10
CDR3: ASSPYRYEQY

J: TRBJ2-2
size: few
V: TRBV27
length: 14
CDR3: ASVDIPGTSAGELF

J: TRBJ2-2
size: .
V: TRBV28
length: 11
CDR3: ASRPLDTGELF

J: TRBJ2-3
size: .
V: TRBV6-5
length: 12
CDR3: ASSYAWRGDTQY

J: TRBJ2-7
size: .
V: TRBV3-1
length: 12
CDR3: ASSQTGMAYEQY

J: TRBJ2-7
size: .
V: TRBV24-1
length: 12
CDR3: ATSDSRQPYEQY

J: TRBJ2-1
size: .
V: TRBV27
length: 16
CDR3: ASSWVGREVFSYNEQF

J: TRBJ1-1
size: .
V: TRBV29-1
length: 9
CDR3: SVEAYTEAF

J: TRBJ1-6
size: .
V: TRBV28
length: 13
CDR3: ASSSDGQGHSPLH

J: TRBJ1-1
size: once
V: TRBV19
length: 14
CDR3: ASSGAEAGGSTEAF

J: TRBJ2-3
size: .
V: TRBV27
length: 10
CDR3: ASGKSTDTQY

J: TRBJ2-3
size: .
V: TRBV9
length: 15
CDR3: ASSVEPKIRVTDTQY

J: TRBJ2-1
size: .
V: TRBV4-2
length: 11
CDR3: ASSPILDNEQF

J: TRBJ1-2
size: .
V: TRBV12-3/TRBV12-4
length: 12
CDR3: ASSPQGHNYGYT

J: TRBJ2-1
size: .
V: TRBV28
length: 10
CDR3: ASSLSLAQQF

J: TRBJ2-1
size: .
V: TRBV27
length: 13
CDR3: ASTRGGATYNEQF

J: TRBJ1-2
size: .
V: TRBV7-6
length: 13
CDR3: ASSVHRGQIYGYT

J: TRBJ1-1
size: .
V: TRBV7-9
length: 13
CDR3: ASSSSRTPDTEAF

J: TRBJ2-7
size: .
V: TRBV27
length: 11
CDR3: ASSLSGPFEQY

J: TRBJ1-2
size: .
V: TRBV20-1
length: 12
CDR3: SARVGDSSYGYT

J: TRBJ2-7
size: .
V: TRBV7-9
length: 13
CDR3: ASSPPASGPTRQY

J: TRBJ2-7
size: .
V: TRBV12-3/TRBV12-4
length: 10
CDR3: ASSDAGNEQY

J: TRBJ2-5
size: .
V: TRBV10-3
length: 14
CDR3: AISGGTSGIQETQY

J: TRBJ2-3
size: .
V: TRBV28
length: 14
CDR3: ASSLLAGSSTDTQY

J: TRBJ2-7
size: .
V: TRBV7-9
length: 13
CDR3: ASSSTRQGQSEQY

J: TRBJ2-5
size: .
V: TRBV27
length: 13
CDR3: ASSRRGVPGWTQY

J: TRBJ2-7
size: few
V: TRBV27
length: 13
CDR3: ASSLTSGRSYEQY